The clone carrying this T cell receptor (beta chain) showed up just a few times. Its target is not known. TCRdb recomputed calls from the reads with MiXCR, one row per CDR3 protein. This table has around 450,000 distinct CDR3 sequences, roughly 30% appearing once. This specimen belongs to a study of T cell repertoires in cytomegalovirus infection. Background on the study: Shared public TCR beta signatures pointed to both CMV infection and a matching HLA type. Findings and caveats of the study: Predominance within the ex vivo response was attributable to HLA-C-restricted CMV-specific TCR beta clonotypes. Carriers of CMV and the relevant HLA type were discriminated by public TCR beta frequency.

V lost 0 bases to trimming and J lost 4 bases, with 8 bases between them. This CDR3 comprises 14 residues. Germline CDR1 SGDLS, CDR2 YYNGEE. J is TRBJ1-5 and V is TRBV9, with D hard to call. This TCR was recovered from a human donor in good health (CMV status not recorded). Some clones in this sample may be carry-over from other donors' samples. The sequenced sample consisted of PBMCs. CDR3 loop: CASSVGADNQPQHF. The CDR3 nucleotides are TGTGCCAGCAGCGTAGGGGCAGATAATCAGCCCCAGCATTTT.